The sequence of this TCR beta chain was determined in a study of T-cell reconstitution after alpha-beta-depleted transplantation in children. The trim removed 4 bases at V and 7 bases at J, leaving 9 bases unmatched. This CDR3 comprises 16 residues. The V gene's germline CDR1 is SGDLS and CDR2 YYNGEE. Preparing the TCRbeta library involved the use of unique molecular identifiers. TCRdb re-derived calls from the PCR reads in MiXCR, one entry per CDR3 protein. The sample holds 450,000 to 600,000 distinct CDR3 sequences, over 25% seen once. The sequence derives from a human donor who donated a stem cell graft to a child with aplastic anemia. The specimen was PBMCs from the stem cell graft donor, collected from the stem cell graft. This chain joins TRBV9 and TRBJ2-1; 12 bases line up with TRBD2. The CDR3 region has the DNA TGTGCCAGCAGCTCGGGACTAGCGGGCGAATGGAATGAGCAGTTCTTC. Protein: CASSSGLAGEWNEQFF.